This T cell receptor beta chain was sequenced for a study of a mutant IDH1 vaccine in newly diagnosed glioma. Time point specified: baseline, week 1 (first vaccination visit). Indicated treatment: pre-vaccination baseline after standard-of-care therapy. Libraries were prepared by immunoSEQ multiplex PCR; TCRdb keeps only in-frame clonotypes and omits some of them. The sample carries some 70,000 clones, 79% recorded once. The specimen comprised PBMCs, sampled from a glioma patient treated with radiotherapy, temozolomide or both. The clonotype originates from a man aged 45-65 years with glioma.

CDR3 amino acids: CASSGDGGINQPQHF. The CDR3 DNA reads TGTGCCAGTAGCGGTGATGGTGGGATAAATCAGCCCCAGCATTTT. This chain joins TRBV19 and TRBJ1-5; the D is unclear. The CDR3 loop spans 15 amino acids. V lost 6 bases and J lost 4, with 16 bases in between. Germline values: CDR1 LNHDA, CDR2 SQIVND (reference sequence).